This TCR beta chain was sequenced in a study of T cell responses to AZD1222 COVID-19 vaccine. General study findings and limits: Repertoire sampling occurred only after the peak T cell response. Vaccination with two AZD1222 doses was followed by a rise in Spike-specific TCR breadth and depth. Unmutated regions of variants are reportedly targeted by nearly half of spike-specific TCRs. White British ancestry dominated among donors, who included more females, and clonal diversity was possibly underestimated.

Sequencing was performed with immunoSEQ multiplex PCR; in TCRdb, only in-frame clones are kept and a portion is missing. The sample carries more than 95,000 clones, 86% recorded once. The CDR3 contains 14 residues. The germline CDR1 and CDR2 sequences are KGHSH and LQKENI. V lost 0 bases and J 2 bases, leaving 7 bases between the germline ends. Remarks on this clone: Its antigen is currently unknown.

The source is an adult who received the MenACWY meningococcal vaccine as a control. The sample here was peripheral blood, taken 28 days after the second dose of the MenACWY control vaccine. The chain combines TRBV18 with TRBJ2-5; perhaps D is TRBD1 or TRBD2 (5 bases each). DNA for the CDR3: TGTGCCAGCTCACCACCGGGGGATCAAGAGACCCAGTACTTC. Translating gives CASSPPGDQETQYF. Full variable domain (remainder filled in from reference TRBV18 and TRBJ2-5): NAGVMQNPRHLVRRRGQEARLRCSPMKGHSHVYWYRQLPEEGLKFMVYLQKENIIDESGMPKERFSAEFPKEGPSILRIQQVVRGDSAAYFCASSPPGDQETQYFGPGTRLLVL.